This TCR beta chain was recovered during a study of T-cell reconstitution after alpha-beta-depleted transplantation in children. General observations from the study: Hyperexpanded clones declined; after one year, newly produced T cells mostly supplied diversity. Expanded graft clones numbering several hundred reportedly gave rise to alpha-beta T cells about two months after transplant.

The germline gives CDR1 DFQATT, CDR2 SNEGSKA (reference sequence). This CDR3 has 11 amino acids. With 5 bases clipped from V and 4 bases from J, the junction kept 2 bases outside the gene matches. The sample holds a few counts of this clonotype. As yet, its antigen is unknown. For TCRbeta, the library was prepared with unique molecular identifiers. TCRdb ran MiXCR on the PCR reads and lists one entry per CDR3 protein. The sample has about 210,000 distinct CDR3 sequences; approximately 15% are singletons. The clonotype comes from a male patient between 2 and 10 years old who had a stem cell transplant for acute lymphoblastic leukemia, so the T cells may come from the graft donor. This chain uses TRBV20-1 with TRBJ2-7; 7 bases are shared with TRBD2. Here the sequenced sample was PBMCs, mostly from graft donor cells, taken 360 days after TCRalphabeta/CD19-depleted stem cell transplant. CDR3 protein: CSAGGVYEQYF. The DNA of the CDR3 is TGCAGTGCTGGGGGGGTATACGAGCAGTACTTC.